The 10 T cell receptor beta chains below come from one sample, sequenced in a study of blood T cell repertoires in COVID-19 (dated by TCRdb to the early 2020s). To prepare the library, the immunoSEQ multiplex PCR assay was applied. TCRdb holds this immuneACCESS table with in-frame rearrangements only. Some clones are missing; in checked studies, unresolved V genes explain under half, and the rest has no known cause. The sample table shows roughly 190,000 clones, and around 91% are seen once. The top ten clones comprise 0.77% of the sample. The sequencing sample was made of PBMCs or T cells enriched from blood (not recorded which). The receptors derive from a woman younger than 35 who had recovered from COVID-19.

V is TRBV6-4 and J is TRBJ2-1, with TRBD2 as a possible D gene (6 bases). Germline values: CDR1 MRHNA, CDR2 SNTAGT. The length of the CDR3 is 14 residues. Trimming stripped 4 bases from V and 9 bases from J, with 16 bases between. DNA for the CDR3: TGTGCCAGCAGTGCGTCTAGCGAGTTCCGTGAGCAGTTCTTC. It encodes CASSASSEFREQFF.

V gene TRBV7-9 combines with J gene TRBJ2-7, with 9 bases fitting TRBD2. V gave up 5 bases and J gave up 5 bases; unmatched junction bases: 7. The germline V gene has CDR1 SEHNR and CDR2 FQNEAQ (reference sequence). This CDR3 spans 14 amino acids. CDR3 residues: CASSELAGVHEQYF. As DNA, the CDR3 is TGTGCCAGCAGCGAATTAGCGGGAGTTCACGAGCAGTACTTC.

This clone was counted between two and nine times. The chain employs TRBV27 and TRBJ2-7; 8 nucleotides agree with TRBD1. CDR3 size: 14 residues. From germline, CDR1 is MNHEY and CDR2 SMNVEV (reference sequence). V dropped 2 bases and J dropped 3; count of bases not matched to a gene: 3. CDR3: CASSLEGQGYEQYF. The CDR3 DNA reads as TGTGCCAGCAGTTTAGAAGGACAGGGCTACGAGCAGTACTTC.

The chain combines TRBV6-4 with TRBJ1-1, with 9 bases aligning to TRBD1. Germline values: CDR1 MRHNA, CDR2 SNTAGT. The CDR3 length is 13 residues. J was trimmed by 10 bases and V by 5 bases; bases with no gene match: 8. CDR3 residues: CASSPGTGSRAFF. The CDR3, as DNA: TGTGCCAGCAGTCCCGGGACAGGGTCAAGAGCTTTCTTT.

This rearrangement joins TRBV7-8 to TRBJ2-3; 10 bases are shared with TRBD1. CDR1 is SGHVS and CDR2 is FQNEAQ in the germline V gene. Losses at the gene ends were 4 bases for V and 4 bases for J; bases not matched to a gene: 5. The CDR3 totals 15 residues. The CDR3 loop reads CASSYRDRGSDTQYF. CDR3 coding DNA: TGTGCCAGCAGCTACAGGGACAGGGGCTCAGATACGCAGTATTTT.

This chain uses TRBV4-3 with TRBJ2-5; 7 nucleotides agree with TRBD1. Germline V gene data show CDR1 as LGHNA and CDR2 as YSLEER. The CDR3 is 14 amino acids. V gave up 2 bases and J gave up 2 bases; unmatched junction bases: 2. In nucleotides, the CDR3 is TGCGCCAGCAGCCAACTGGGACAGCAAGAGACCCAGTACTTC. It is translated as CASSQLGQQETQYF.

The chain couples TRBV28 to TRBJ1-1; 8 bases are a match to TRBD1. Germline-derived CDR1 and CDR2 are MDHEN and SYDVKM. The CDR3 spans 13 residues. V lost 6 bases to trimming and J lost 3 bases; unmatched junction nucleotides: 3. The CDR3 DNA sequence: TGTGCCAGCAGGGTACAGGGGGACACTGAAGCTTTCTTT. Its protein is CASRVQGDTEAFF.

The table lists this clone with a count of one. This rearrangement joins TRBV5-1 to TRBJ2-1, with D tentatively TRBD2 (5 bases). The length of the CDR3 is 13 residues. Trimming took 3 bases from V and 7 from J, leaving 11 bases between them. Germline loops: CDR1 SGHRS, CDR2 YFSETQ. The CDR3 is CASSSGPGNEQFF. CDR3 nucleotides: TGCGCCAGCAGCTCCGGACCGGGGAATGAGCAGTTCTTC.

This clone was picked up one time. This chain uses TRBV6-5 with TRBJ2-7, with TRBD2 identical over 8 bases. Trimming at V came to 0 bases and at J to 1 base, leaving 2 bases not matched to a gene. The CDR3 sequence is 15 residues long. Germline lookup yields CDR1 MNHEY and CDR2 SVGAGI. This CDR3 reads CASSYSASGSYEQYF. As DNA, the CDR3 is TGTGCCAGCAGTTACTCGGCTAGCGGGTCCTACGAGCAGTACTTC.

The chain couples TRBV21-1 to TRBJ2-4; the table names TRBD1, a call not compared with the DNA. TRBV21-1 is classified as a pseudogene. The CDR3 is 14 residues long. CDR3 nucleotide sequence: TGTGCCAGCAGCAAACGTCAGATCTTAAACATTCAGTACTTC. Residues: CASSKRQILNIQYF.